This T cell receptor (beta chain) came from a study of response to subunit inactivated influenza vaccine. TCRdb used MiXCR to reprocess the RT-PCR reads, holding one entry per CDR3 protein. This sample has fewer than 350,000 distinct CDR3 sequences, with 20% to 25% found just once. The CDR3 consists of 15 residues. CDR1 is SGHTA and CDR2 is FQGNSA in the germline V gene. About this clonotype itself: A read error may produce the germline difference seen at one junction end.

Sequencing was performed on PBMCs from blood, taken about 19 months after vaccination. The rearrangement uses TRBV7-2 and TRBJ1-1; TRBD1 matches 9 bases. This TCR derives from a man between 50 and 70 years old who received an inactivated influenza vaccine. CDR3 DNA sequence: TGTGCCAGCAGCTTAGAGGGGACAGGGAACGCTGAAGCTTTCTTT. Its protein is CASSLEGTGNAEAFF.